The clone carrying this T cell receptor beta chain was detected a few times. Its antigen is unidentified. The sample comes from a study of blood T cells in healthy people across ages. Whole-study findings and limits: Significant beta diversity loss was already apparent by age around 36, declining roughly linearly.

Per-sample yields of isolated PBMCs were at least 6.5 million. Total RNA was extracted at no less than 5.5 micrograms per sample. Then a second PCR, running about 7 to 11 cycles, was carried out with a sample-barcoded 5' primer and a J-beta primer mix. TCRdb processed the 5' RACE reads anew with MiXCR; each CDR3 protein has one entry. The repertoire includes 1.5 million to 2 million distinct CDR3 sequences, about 39% of them detected once, and approximately 22% sits in the top ten. The ends lost 5 bases at V and 4 bases at J; junction bases unmatched: 11. From germline, CDR1 is SGHTA and CDR2 FQGNSA. This CDR3 region has 15 residues.

Sample: blood. The rearrangement links TRBV7-2 to TRBJ2-7; 7 nucleotides align to TRBD1. The TCR was taken from a human donor in good health. CDR3 amino acids: CASSVSTGSIYEQYF. DNA for the CDR3: TGTGCCAGCAGCGTATCGACAGGGAGTATTTACGAGCAGTACTTC.